This TCR beta chain was documented in a study of blood T cell repertoires in COVID-19. About the research overall: Sites in the United States, Italy and Spain provided acute and convalescent COVID-19 samples. T cells, B-cell-depleted T cells, or PBMCs provided the cDNA or gDNA that served as material.

The authors' processing: Scientists estimated how many nucleated cells there were by amplifying reference gene primers. TCRdb's table, derived via immunoSEQ multiplex PCR, lists solely in-frame clones and lacks some. V, J and clone size derive from that table, while D and trimming were established from the DNA sequence. Of some 320,000 clones listed, almost 85% were seen once; the top ten hold around 6.9%. V lost 4 bases and J lost 9, with 10 bases in between. CDR1 MNHEY and CDR2 SMNVEV come from the germline V gene (reference sequence). CDR3 length equals 12 residues. The specimen was peripheral blood. The sequence came from a human donor in a cohort sampled during active COVID-19. The genes are TRBV27 and TRBJ2-1; D unclear. The DNA for the CDR3 is TGTGCCAGCAGTTCCCTAGTGAGTGAGCAGTTCTTC. It yields the protein CASSSLVSEQFF.